The clone carrying this T cell receptor (beta chain) was seen a handful of times. Its antigen is not known. It was by quantitative 5'-RACE with molecular barcodes that TCR beta libraries were made. In TCRdb, the 5' RACE reads were re-called with MiXCR into one record per CDR3 protein. The sample holds around 480,000 distinct CDR3 sequences, under 20% seen once. This sample was included in a study of CD8 T cells in ankylosing spondylitis. Study outcomes and limitations: Apparently characteristic of ankylosing spondylitis blood was a TCR beta motif (about 8 highly homologous variants).

Deletions cut 0 bases from V and 0 bases from J, with 11 bases between. This CDR3 region has 16 residues. CDR1 and CDR2 (germline): SGHAT, FQNNGV. The sample consisted of blood, either unsorted or a sorted T cell fraction (not recorded which). This chain joins TRBV11-2 and TRBJ1-2, with unresolved D. The clonotype comes from a male donor with ankylosing spondylitis. In DNA, the CDR3 is TGTGCCAGCAGCTTAGATCGGCAGGTCTCTAACTATGGCTACACCTTC. Protein sequence: CASSLDRQVSNYGYTF.